A single T cell receptor (beta chain) is shown here with its context. Profiling relied on immunoSEQ multiplex PCR, and the TCRdb table lists in-frame clones only, not all of them. The data show 75,000 to 100,000 clones, 86% seen once. This record belongs to a study of preoperative IRX-2 immunotherapy in early breast cancer. The CDR3 has 17 residues. V lost 0 bases, J lost 4 bases, and 16 bases lay in between. Germline lookup yields CDR1 SGHRS and CDR2 YFSETQ. Specified treatment: preoperative locoregional IRX-2 cytokine immunotherapy. The V call is TRBV5-1, the J call TRBJ2-2; D possibly matches TRBD1 or TRBD2 (5 bases each). The TCR comes from a human donor with breast cancer. Sample: tumor tissue, taken after IRX-2 immunotherapy. The CDR3 DNA reads as TGCGCCAGCAGCTTGGGAGGGGAATCCATGGTCACCGGGGAGCTGTTTTTT. Encoded protein: CASSLGGESMVTGELFF.